Listed below are T cell receptor beta chains from one sample, sequenced in a study of T-cell reconstitution after alpha-beta-depleted transplantation in children. Via MiXCR, TCRdb re-called the PCR reads, giving one row per CDR3 protein. The data contain 80,000 to 95,000 distinct CDR3 sequences, approximately 9.2% of them singletons. Here the sequenced sample was PBMCs from the stem cell graft donor, taken from the stem cell graft. These receptors were taken from a human donor who donated a stem cell graft to a child with congenital amegakaryocytic thrombocytopenia. The CDR3 runs from the conserved cysteine through the conserved F or W. A D gene is named only where the DNA matches it firmly. Only some rows state a clone size, as once, few, many or a class for expanded clones.

CDR3 length: 15
J gene: TRBJ1-3
V gene: TRBV12-3/TRBV12-4
D gene: NA
clone size: many
CDR3 DNA: TGTGCCAGCAGTTTGTTTGGGGGGTACGGAAACACCATATATTTT
CDR3 protein: CASSLFGGYGNTIYF

CDR3 length: 14
J gene: TRBJ1-5
V gene: TRBV9
D gene: TRBD1
clone size: many
CDR3 DNA: TGTGCCAGCAGCTCGACAGGGAACAATCAGCCCCAGCATTTT
CDR3 protein: CASSSTGNNQPQHF

CDR3 length: 13
J gene: TRBJ2-7
V gene: TRBV5-1
D gene: NA
clone size: many
CDR3 DNA: TGCGCCAGCAGCTTGGCCCCGGACTTCGAGCAGTACTTC
CDR3 protein: CASSLAPDFEQYF

CDR3 length: 17
J gene: TRBJ1-4
V gene: TRBV20-1
D gene: NA
clone size: many
CDR3 DNA: TGCAGTGCTAGAGACCCTTTATTACAGGGTCCTAATGAAAAACTGTTTTTT
CDR3 protein: CSARDPLLQGPNEKLFF

CDR3 length: 13
J gene: TRBJ2-3
V gene: TRBV2
D gene: TRBD1
clone size: many
CDR3 DNA: TGTGCCAGCAGTGACGGGGACAGGGAAAGGCAGTATTTT
CDR3 protein: CASSDGDRERQYF

CDR3 length: 19
J gene: TRBJ2-6
V gene: TRBV5-4
D gene: TRBD2
clone size: many
CDR3 DNA: TGTGCCAGCAGCTTGCTTACTAGCGGGAGGAACTCTGGGGCCAACGTCCTGACTTTC
CDR3 protein: CASSLLTSGRNSGANVLTF

CDR3 length: 17
J gene: TRBJ2-7
V gene: TRBV7-2
D gene: NA
clone size: many
CDR3 DNA: TGTGCCAGCAGCTTAAAGTCTGGAGGCAGGCCTTCCTACGAGCAGTACTTC
CDR3 protein: CASSLKSGGRPSYEQYF

CDR3 length: 15
J gene: TRBJ1-5
V gene: TRBV12-3/TRBV12-4
D gene: NA
clone size: many
CDR3 DNA: TGTGCCAGCAGTTTTGAGGGTATGAGCAATCAGCCCCAGCATTTT
CDR3 protein: CASSFEGMSNQPQHF

CDR3 length: 15
J gene: TRBJ2-1
V gene: TRBV7-2
D gene: TRBD2
clone size: many
CDR3 DNA: TGTGCCAGCAGCTTAGACGGGAGGGGACACAATGAGCAGTTCTTC
CDR3 protein: CASSLDGRGHNEQFF

CDR3 length: 13
J gene: TRBJ1-1
V gene: TRBV5-1
D gene: TRBD1
clone size: many
CDR3 DNA: TGCGCCAGCAGCCCCGGGACAGGGGTTGAAGCTTTCTTT
CDR3 protein: CASSPGTGVEAFF

CDR3 length: 14
J gene: TRBJ2-7
V gene: TRBV5-1
D gene: NA
clone size: many
CDR3 DNA: TGCGCCAGCAGCTTGGGGCAGTCCCTCTCCGAGCAGTACTTC
CDR3 protein: CASSLGQSLSEQYF

CDR3 length: 16
J gene: TRBJ2-5
V gene: TRBV3-1
D gene: TRBD2
clone size: many
CDR3 DNA: TGTGCCAGCAGCCAAGAGCTAGCGGGATGGAGGGAGACCCAGTACTTC
CDR3 protein: CASSQELAGWRETQYF

CDR3 length: 15
J gene: TRBJ2-5
V gene: TRBV20-1
D gene: NA
clone size: many
CDR3 DNA: TGCAGTGCTACGGAGTCCGGGACCAGACAAGAGACCCAGTACTTC
CDR3 protein: CSATESGTRQETQYF

CDR3 length: 15
J gene: TRBJ2-1
V gene: TRBV7-9
D gene: TRBD1
clone size: many
CDR3 DNA: TGTGCCAGCAGCTTAGTGGGACAGGGCACCGATGAGCAGTTCTTC
CDR3 protein: CASSLVGQGTDEQFF

CDR3 length: 13
J gene: TRBJ1-2
V gene: TRBV20-1
D gene: TRBD1
clone size: NA
CDR3 DNA: TGCAGTGCTAGAGAAACAGGGGGCAGTGGCTACACCTTC
CDR3 protein: CSARETGGSGYTF

CDR3 length: 14
J gene: TRBJ2-7
V gene: TRBV27
D gene: TRBD2
clone size: many
CDR3 DNA: TGTGCCAGCTCCCCATTAGCGGGGATTCGCGAGCAGTACTTC
CDR3 protein: CASSPLAGIREQYF

CDR3 length: 15
J gene: TRBJ2-7
V gene: TRBV7-6
D gene: TRBD2
clone size: many
CDR3 DNA: TGTGCCAGCAGCTTCGGGACTAGCGGGGGGTACGAGCAGTACTTC
CDR3 protein: CASSFGTSGGYEQYF

CDR3 length: 14
J gene: TRBJ2-1
V gene: TRBV5-6
D gene: TRBD1
clone size: NA
CDR3 DNA: TGTGCCAGCAGCTTGGAAGGGGGCTCCAATGAGCAGTTCTTC
CDR3 protein: CASSLEGGSNEQFF

CDR3 length: 15
J gene: TRBJ1-4
V gene: TRBV5-1
D gene: TRBD1
clone size: many
CDR3 DNA: TGCGCCAGCAGCACCCAACAGGGGAGGAGTGAAAAACTGTTTTTT
CDR3 protein: CASSTQQGRSEKLFF

CDR3 length: 14
J gene: TRBJ1-1
V gene: TRBV12-3/TRBV12-4
D gene: TRBD1
clone size: many
CDR3 DNA: TGTGCCAGCAGTTCGACAGGGAAGGGGACTGAAGCTTTCTTT
CDR3 protein: CASSSTGKGTEAFF

CDR3 length: 16
J gene: TRBJ2-2
V gene: TRBV3-1
D gene: NA
clone size: many
CDR3 DNA: TGTGCCAGCAGCCAATTCGTCGGAGCGAACACCGGGGAGCTGTTTTTT
CDR3 protein: CASSQFVGANTGELFF

CDR3 length: 14
J gene: TRBJ2-5
V gene: TRBV6-2/TRBV6-3
D gene: NA
clone size: many
CDR3 DNA: TGTGCCAGCAGTTCGTTTCAAAGGTCGGAGACCCAGTACTTC
CDR3 protein: CASSSFQRSETQYF

CDR3 length: 12
J gene: TRBJ2-5
V gene: TRBV20-1
D gene: NA
clone size: many
CDR3 DNA: TGCAGTGCTAGAACCAGCCAAGAGACCCAGTACTTC
CDR3 protein: CSARTSQETQYF

CDR3 length: 16
J gene: TRBJ2-2
V gene: TRBV5-1
D gene: TRBD2
clone size: many
CDR3 DNA: TGCGCCAGCAGCTTGGTTGAGCGGGGGTACACCGGGGAGCTGTTTTTT
CDR3 protein: CASSLVERGYTGELFF

CDR3 length: 13
J gene: TRBJ2-7
V gene: TRBV29-1
D gene: TRBD2
clone size: many
CDR3 DNA: TGCAGCGTCTCCTCCGGGGGGGACAACGAGCAGTACTTC
CDR3 protein: CSVSSGGDNEQYF

CDR3 length: 14
J gene: TRBJ1-1
V gene: TRBV5-1
D gene: NA
clone size: many
CDR3 DNA: TGCGCCAGCAGCACCGGAGGCCAGAACACTGAAGCTTTCTTT
CDR3 protein: CASSTGGQNTEAFF

CDR3 length: 15
J gene: TRBJ2-1
V gene: TRBV12-3/TRBV12-4
D gene: NA
clone size: many
CDR3 DNA: TGTGCCAGCAGTTTGTCGGCCAGGGAGTACAATGAGCAGTTCTTC
CDR3 protein: CASSLSAREYNEQFF

CDR3 length: 15
J gene: TRBJ1-4
V gene: TRBV28
D gene: NA
clone size: many
CDR3 DNA: TGTGCCAGCAGCCCCACGGGACCGGAGAATGAAAAACTGTTTTTT
CDR3 protein: CASSPTGPENEKLFF

CDR3 length: 12
J gene: TRBJ1-1
V gene: TRBV7-8
D gene: NA
clone size: many
CDR3 DNA: TGTGCCAGCACGGCCGGGGAAGTAGAGGCTTTCTTT
CDR3 protein: CASTAGEVEAFF

CDR3 length: 14
J gene: TRBJ1-5
V gene: TRBV20-1
D gene: NA
clone size: many
CDR3 DNA: TGCAGTGCTACCCACGGGGTGGATGGCCAGCCCCAGCATTTT
CDR3 protein: CSATHGVDGQPQHF

CDR3 length: 15
J gene: TRBJ2-7
V gene: TRBV5-1
D gene: TRBD1
clone size: few
CDR3 DNA: TGCGCCAGCAGCTTGGGCAGGGACAGTTCCTACGAGCAGTACTTC
CDR3 protein: CASSLGRDSSYEQYF

CDR3 length: 14
J gene: TRBJ2-3
V gene: TRBV5-1
D gene: NA
clone size: many
CDR3 DNA: TGCGCCAGCAGCCCGGGGTCGGGTACCCATACGCAGTATTTT
CDR3 protein: CASSPGSGTHTQYF

CDR3 length: 16
J gene: TRBJ1-5
V gene: TRBV7-6
D gene: NA
clone size: few
CDR3 DNA: TGTGCCAGCAGCTTAGCGGAGTCTGGAGGCCATCAGCCCCAGCATTTT
CDR3 protein: CASSLAESGGHQPQHF

CDR3 length: 16
J gene: TRBJ2-1
V gene: TRBV20-1
D gene: TRBD2
clone size: many
CDR3 DNA: TGCAGTGCGCTACACCTAGCGGGTAGGACCGACAATGAGCAGTTCTTC
CDR3 protein: CSALHLAGRTDNEQFF

CDR3 length: 15
J gene: TRBJ1-2
V gene: TRBV5-1
D gene: NA
clone size: many
CDR3 DNA: TGCGCCAGCAGCTTGGGAGTCTCCATTAACTATGGCTACACCTTC
CDR3 protein: CASSLGVSINYGYTF

CDR3 length: 14
J gene: TRBJ2-7
V gene: TRBV20-1
D gene: TRBD2
clone size: NA
CDR3 DNA: TGCAGTGCTAGATCTAGCGGGAGGAGGTACGAGCAGTACTTC
CDR3 protein: CSARSSGRRYEQYF

CDR3 length: 14
J gene: TRBJ1-6
V gene: TRBV7-9
D gene: NA
clone size: many
CDR3 DNA: TGTGCCAGCAGCCGGTCTGTGGTAAATTCACCCCTCCACTTT
CDR3 protein: CASSRSVVNSPLHF

CDR3 length: 13
J gene: TRBJ2-7
V gene: TRBV4-2
D gene: NA
clone size: many
CDR3 DNA: TGTGCCAGCAGCCAAGCAGTCAACTACGAGCAGTACTTC
CDR3 protein: CASSQAVNYEQYF

CDR3 length: 12
J gene: TRBJ1-4
V gene: TRBV29-1
D gene: NA
clone size: many
CDR3 DNA: TGCAGCGTTGAAACGGGTCGAGAAAAACTGTTTTTT
CDR3 protein: CSVETGREKLFF

CDR3 length: 12
J gene: TRBJ2-3
V gene: TRBV18
D gene: NA
clone size: many
CDR3 DNA: TGTGCCAGCTCACCACCGTCAGATACGCAGTATTTT
CDR3 protein: CASSPPSDTQYF

CDR3 length: 13
J gene: TRBJ2-1
V gene: TRBV20-1
D gene: NA
clone size: many
CDR3 DNA: TGCAGTGCTGTCGGGCGCTCCTACAATGAGCAGTTCTTC
CDR3 protein: CSAVGRSYNEQFF

CDR3 length: 14
J gene: TRBJ1-5
V gene: TRBV20-1
D gene: NA
clone size: many
CDR3 DNA: TGCAGTGCTAGAGTGGGAGGGTTGGGTCAGCCCCAGCATTTT
CDR3 protein: CSARVGGLGQPQHF

CDR3 length: 15
J gene: TRBJ1-2
V gene: TRBV3-1
D gene: NA
clone size: many
CDR3 DNA: TGTGCCAGCAGCCAAGATGGTGGACAAGGCTATGGCTACACCTTC
CDR3 protein: CASSQDGGQGYGYTF

CDR3 length: 14
J gene: TRBJ2-5
V gene: TRBV7-2
D gene: NA
clone size: many
CDR3 DNA: TGTGCCAGCAGCTCCCGGAGCGGGCAAGAGACCCAGTACTTC
CDR3 protein: CASSSRSGQETQYF